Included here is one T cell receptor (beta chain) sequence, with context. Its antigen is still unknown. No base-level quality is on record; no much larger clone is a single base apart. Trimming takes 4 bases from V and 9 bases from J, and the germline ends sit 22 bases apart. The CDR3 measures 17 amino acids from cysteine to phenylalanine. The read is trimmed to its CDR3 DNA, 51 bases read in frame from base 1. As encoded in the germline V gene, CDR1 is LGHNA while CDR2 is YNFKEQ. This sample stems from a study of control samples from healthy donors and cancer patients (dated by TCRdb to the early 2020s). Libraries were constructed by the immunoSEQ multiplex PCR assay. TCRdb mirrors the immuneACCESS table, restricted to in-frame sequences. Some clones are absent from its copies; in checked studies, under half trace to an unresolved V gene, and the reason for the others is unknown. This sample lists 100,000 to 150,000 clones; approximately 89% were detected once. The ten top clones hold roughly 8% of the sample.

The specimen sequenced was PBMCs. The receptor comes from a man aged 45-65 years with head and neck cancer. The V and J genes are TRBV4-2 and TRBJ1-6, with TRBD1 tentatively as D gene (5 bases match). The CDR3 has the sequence CASSPHVWTWGTSPLHF. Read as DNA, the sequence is TGTGCCAGCAGCCCCCACGTTTGGACATGGGGAACTTCACCCCTCCACTTT.